The rows below give T cell receptor beta chains drawn from one sample of a study of siplizumab effects on memory and regulatory T cells. Libraries were prepared by immunoSEQ multiplex PCR; TCRdb keeps only in-frame clonotypes and omits some of them. The sample records tens of thousands of clones, 95% to 97% being singletons. Sequenced sample: naive CD4+ T cells sorted from blood. The receptor set was obtained from a human donor in good health. Each CDR3 is given with its conserved first and last residue. The D gene is left open where the match is weak. Part of the rows lack a size; the others show once, few, many or a class for expanded clones.

d_gene | abundance | j_gene | v_gene | CDR3nt | CDR3aa
. | . | TRBJ2-1 | TRBV9 | TGTGCCAGCAGCCTCAGCGGTGGCTCCTACAATGAGCAGTTCTTC | CASSLSGGSYNEQFF
. | . | TRBJ2-1 | TRBV4-3 | TGCGCCAGCAGCCAAGAGGGGGCGTTCAATGAGCAGTTCTTC | CASSQEGAFNEQFF
TRBD2 | . | TRBJ2-7 | TRBV19 | TGTGCCAGTAGCCTGGGGAGGACTAGCGACTCCTACGAGCAGTACTTC | CASSLGRTSDSYEQYF
. | . | TRBJ2-7 | TRBV2 | TGTGCCAGCAGTGAAGCGTTTCGGCGATTTTACGAGCAGTACTTC | CASSEAFRRFYEQYF
TRBD1 | . | TRBJ2-5 | TRBV5-6 | TGTGCCAGCAGCCTTGGACAGGGGATACTCCAAGAGACCCAGTACTTC | CASSLGQGILQETQYF
. | . | TRBJ1-5 | TRBV28 | TGTGCCAGCAGGCCGGGACACAACAATCAGCCCCAGCATTTT | CASRPGHNNQPQHF
. | once | TRBJ1-4 | TRBV4-1 | TGCGCCAGCAGCCTACCCGGTAGAACTAATGAAAAACTGTTTTTT | CASSLPGRTNEKLFF
TRBD1 | . | TRBJ2-6 | TRBV2 | TGTGCCAGCAGTGCTACCCTAGACAGGGGCCATACCAACGTCCTGACTTTC | CASSATLDRGHTNVLTF
. | . | TRBJ2-1 | TRBV7-3 | TGTGCCAGCAGCTTATTCCGGGGGAACAATGAGCAGTTCTTC | CASSLFRGNNEQFF
TRBD2 | . | TRBJ2-7 | TRBV11-3 | TGTGCCAGCAGCTTCCGGGGCAGCGGGACTAGCGAAGTAGGCGAGCAGTACTTC | CASSFRGSGTSEVGEQYF
. | . | TRBJ1-5 | TRBV5-6 | TGTGCCAGCAGCTTGAGGGAGAGCAATCAGCCCCAGCATTTT | CASSLRESNQPQHF
. | . | TRBJ1-3 | TRBV7-2 | TGTGCCAGCGGATTAACCACAGTATCTGGAAACACCATATATTTT | CASGLTTVSGNTIYF
. | . | TRBJ2-7 | TRBV5-1 | TGCGCCAGCAACCCGTGGGCAGGGACCTACGAGCAGTACTTC | CASNPWAGTYEQYF
TRBD2 | . | TRBJ2-2 | TRBV5-4 | TGTGCCAGCAGCTTCTTCGGTAGCGGGAGGATCACCGGGGAGCTGTTTTTT | CASSFFGSGRITGELFF
. | . | TRBJ2-7 | TRBV27 | TGTGCCAGCAGTTTGACAGGCACCTACGAGCAGTACTTC | CASSLTGTYEQYF
TRBD2 | . | TRBJ2-5 | TRBV11-3 | TGTGCCAGCAGCTTAGGGGCCGGACTAGCGGGAGTTGAGACCCAGTACTTC | CASSLGAGLAGVETQYF
TRBD2 | . | TRBJ2-1 | TRBV5-4 | TGTGCCAGCAGCTTGGGGACTAGCTCCTACAATGAGCAGTTCTTC | CASSLGTSSYNEQFF
. | once | TRBJ2-1 | TRBV19 | TGTGCCAGTAGTAACCTAGCGGAGCAGTTCTTC | CASSNLAEQFF
. | . | TRBJ1-4 | TRBV6-1 | TGTGCCAGCGGTGCGGGACCAGTTGAAAAACTGTTTTTT | CASGAGPVEKLFF
TRBD2 | . | TRBJ2-5 | TRBV5-4 | TGTGCCAGCAGCCGTCCTCTAGCGGGGACCCAAGAGACCCAGTACTTC | CASSRPLAGTQETQYF
. | . | TRBJ1-2 | TRBV5-1 | TGCGCCAGCAGCCCAGAAGGGTCTCGCCACTATGGCTACACCTTC | CASSPEGSRHYGYTF
TRBD1 | . | TRBJ1-1 | TRBV5-1 | TGCGCCAGCAGCAGGGACAGGGCTACTGAAGCTTTCTTT | CASSRDRATEAFF
. | . | TRBJ2-1 | TRBV2 | TGTGCCAGCTCCCGACCCCCTCCCAGCTCCTACAATGAGCAGTTCTTC | CASSRPPPSSYNEQFF
TRBD2 | . | TRBJ2-5 | TRBV19 | TGTGCCAGTAACCGACTAGCGGGAGGTTGGGAGACCCAGTACTTC | CASNRLAGGWETQYF
. | . | TRBJ2-3 | TRBV19 | TGTGCCAGTACCTCCTGGGGCGGACCCAGCACAGATACGCAGTATTTT | CASTSWGGPSTDTQYF
. | . | TRBJ2-5 | TRBV7-3 | TGTGCCAGCAGACGGACAGCACAAGAGACCCAGTACTTC | CASRRTAQETQYF
. | . | TRBJ2-1 | TRBV7-2 | TGTGCCAGCAGCTTAAAAGGAAGCTCCTACAATGAGCAGTTCTTC | CASSLKGSSYNEQFF
. | . | TRBJ1-2 | TRBV5-6 | TGTGCCAGCAGCTTGGATCCCGCCTGGGCTGGCTACACCTTC | CASSLDPAWAGYTF
TRBD1 | once | TRBJ1-1 | TRBV30 | TGTGCCTGGAGTCTCAACAGGGGGAACACTGAAGCTTTCTTT | CAWSLNRGNTEAFF
TRBD1 | . | TRBJ2-3 | TRBV5-4 | TGTGCCAGCAGCTTTCAGGGGGCCCCAGGGGATACGCAGTATTTT | CASSFQGAPGDTQYF
. | . | TRBJ2-6 | TRBV10-1 | TGCGCCAGCAGTGAGTCTTACAACTCTGGGGCCAACGTCCTGACTTTC | CASSESYNSGANVLTF
TRBD1 | . | TRBJ2-3 | TRBV7-2 | TGTGCCAGCAGCACCAGGGGGCGAAGAGCAGATACGCAGTATTTT | CASSTRGRRADTQYF
. | once | TRBJ2-7 | TRBV7-8 | TGTGCCAGCAGCCAGTTTAGGCGGTTCTCCTACGAGCAGTACTTC | CASSQFRRFSYEQYF
TRBD2 | . | TRBJ2-2 | TRBV15 | TGTGCCACCAGCAGGGCCCATCGACTAGCGTCCTACACCGGGGAGCTGTTTTTT | CATSRAHRLASYTGELFF
. | . | TRBJ2-2 | TRBV7-8 | TGTGCCAGCAGCCCTAGGGGCGGGCAGACGAACACCGGGGAGCTGTTTTTT | CASSPRGGQTNTGELFF
TRBD1 | . | TRBJ1-4 | TRBV18 | TGTGCCAGCTCAGAGTCCGGGACAGGGGGCGCTTACGGTGAAAAACTGTTTTTT | CASSESGTGGAYGEKLFF
TRBD1 | . | TRBJ2-7 | TRBV5-1 | TGCGCCAGCAGAGGGGGCGCTTCCTACGAGCAGTACTTC | CASRGGASYEQYF
TRBD2 | . | TRBJ2-1 | TRBV6-1 | TGTGCCAGCAGTAGCGCGGGAGTTAGGAATGAGCAGTTCTTC | CASSSAGVRNEQFF
. | . | TRBJ2-7 | TRBV15 | TGTGCCACCAGCAGAGATCGTGGGACCTCCTACGAGCAGTACTTC | CATSRDRGTSYEQYF
TRBD2 | . | TRBJ2-3 | TRBV18 | TGTGCCAGCTCAAACCTAGCGGGCAGCACAGATACGCAGTATTTT | CASSNLAGSTDTQYF
. | . | TRBJ2-7 | TRBV20-1 | TGCAGTACCAGAGCTTACGAGCAGTACTTC | CSTRAYEQYF
. | . | TRBJ2-2 | TRBV6-5 | TGTGCCACCCATCCCCATGGAGCGAACACCGGGGAGCTGTTTTTT | CATHPHGANTGELFF
. | . | TRBJ2-7 | TRBV27 | TGTGCCAGCAGTTTGTCAGGGGTCGGTAGCTACGAGCAGTACTTC | CASSLSGVGSYEQYF
. | . | TRBJ1-1 | TRBV19 | TGTGCCAGTAGTCGGGGATTCCGAAGCACTGAAGCTTTCTTT | CASSRGFRSTEAFF
TRBD2 | . | TRBJ2-1 | TRBV5-7 | TGTGCCAGCAGCTCCAGCGGGATCTCCTACAATGAGCAGTTCTTC | CASSSSGISYNEQFF
. | . | TRBJ2-5 | TRBV5-5 | TGTGCCAGCAGCTTAGGTGAGAAGACCCAGTACTTC | CASSLGEKTQYF
. | . | TRBJ1-1 | TRBV30 | TGTGCCTGGAGCAGGGTTCTCACTGAAGCTTTCTTT | CAWSRVLTEAFF
. | . | TRBJ1-5 | TRBV30 | TGTGCCTGCTCACAGGCGGGGGATCAGCCCCAGCATTTT | CACSQAGDQPQHF
. | . | TRBJ1-1 | TRBV30 | TGTGCCTGGAGTTCCACGGACCCTTGGGACACTGAAGCTTTCTTT | CAWSSTDPWDTEAFF
. | . | TRBJ2-2 | TRBV5-1 | TGCGCCAGCAGCAGCGATTACACCGGGGAGCTGTTTTTT | CASSSDYTGELFF